This paragraph reports one T cell receptor (beta chain). Its antigen is still unknown. Each patient's relapse followed autologous stem cell transplantation, and brentuximab vedotin exposure varied. It was by magnetic negative selection that CD4+ T cells were purified from thawed PBMCs. Patients reached a best response of complete response, partial response or progressive disease. The method was immunoSEQ multiplex PCR; TCRdb's version includes in-frame clones alone and lacks a portion of them. The sample yields about 27,000 clones, about 74% seen once. This sample stems from a study of PD-1 blockade in classical Hodgkin lymphoma. Study-wide context: Patients were given intravenous nivolumab, 3 mg/kg, every 2 weeks.

Regarding the study as a whole: Causes of the repertoire differences remain undefined, possibly disease activity or prior therapy. Newly diagnosed patients and complete responders had comparable diversity at baseline.

The CDR3 contains 15 residues. Germline CDR1 is SGHTS and CDR2 is YDEGEE. Trimming shortened V by 5 bases and J by 1 base, and 15 bases separated the two germline ends. The rearrangement links TRBV5-8 to TRBJ1-1; tentatively, D is TRBD1 (6 bases). The sample here was CD4+ T cells from blood, taken at baseline. The TCR was taken from a human donor with classical Hodgkin lymphoma. CDR3 loop: CASRYGQRGNTEAFF. The DNA for the CDR3 is TGTGCCAGCAGATATGGACAGCGGGGGAACACTGAAGCTTTCTTT.